This T cell receptor (beta chain) was identified during a study of cytomegalovirus exposure and HLA in healthy donors. The study's findings and limits: A list of about 180 TCR beta chains associated with cytomegalovirus was given.

Healthy people donating bone marrow made up the donors. The PCR used 60 Vbeta and 13 Jbeta primers. Here immunoSEQ multiplex PCR was the method, and the copy in TCRdb shows in-frame clones only, minus some. The data hold fewer than 200,000 clones, with roughly four fifths observed a single time. CDR1 is SGHTA and CDR2 is FQGTGA in the germline V gene. The CDR3 totals 15 residues. Trimming cost V 2 bases and J 3 bases, with 14 bases left between them. A remark on this clone: Its antigen is not identified.

The chain links TRBV7-3 to TRBJ2-7, with a possible D match to TRBD2 (6 bases). The TCR sequence derives from a man between 45 and 60 years old in good health and CMV-seronegative. The sample was PBMCs. In DNA, the CDR3 is TGTGCCAGCAGCTTAGTCCCAGTGGGGGGCTACGAGCAGTACTTC. It yields the protein CASSLVPVGGYEQYF.